The 9 T cell receptor beta chains in this list originate from one sample, sequenced in a study of T-cell memory formation after mild COVID-19. Using its own MiXCR run on the 5' RACE reads, TCRdb lists one record per CDR3 protein. The sample lists about 350,000 distinct CDR3 sequences, about an eighth seen once, with about 20% in the top ten. Sequenced material: PBMCs or a T cell subset sorted from them (not recorded which). These receptors were taken from a young man who had mild COVID-19 (a few samples of this study predate the infection). Cell type and time point are not known.

This clonotype was found a few times. The chain is built from TRBV25-1 and TRBJ2-3, with TRBD2 as a possible D gene (6 bases). Germline assignment: CDR1 MGHDK and CDR2 SYGVNS. The CDR3 extends over 16 amino acids. V lost 3 bases, J lost 0 bases, and 13 bases lay in between. The CDR3 here is CASSEGIAASTDTQYF. In DNA form, the CDR3 reads TGTGCCAGCAGTGAGGGAATAGCGGCTAGCACAGATACGCAGTATTTT. The complete variable domain, with remaining parts taken from reference TRBV25-1 and TRBJ2-3, reads EADIYQTPRYLVIGTGKKITLECSQTMGHDKMYWYQQDPGMELHLIHYSYGVNSTEKGDLSSESTVSRIRTEHFPLTLESARPSHTSQYLCASSEGIAASTDTQYFGPGTRLTVL.

The gene calls are TRBV27 and TRBJ1-1, with TRBD1 as a possible D gene (5 bases). CDR1 MNHEY and CDR2 SMNVEV come from the germline V gene (reference sequence). V was pared by 3 bases and J by 2 bases, with 7 bases between. CDR3 length: 13 residues. The CDR3 is CASSFWGNTEAFF. The CDR3 nucleotides are TGTGCCAGCAGTTTTTGGGGCAACACTGAAGCTTTCTTT.

This clonotype occurred a few times. The V call is TRBV5-5, the J call TRBJ1-5; weak D call: TRBD1 (5 bases). The V end lost 0 bases, the J end lost 6 bases, and 10 bases lay between the germline ends. Germline V gene data show CDR1 as SGHKS and CDR2 as YYEKEE (reference sequence). The CDR3 is 14 residues long. CDR3 sequence: CASSLGGDGQPQHF. For the CDR3, the DNA is TGTGCCAGCAGCTTGGGGGGCGACGGTCAGCCCCAGCATTTT.

This clonotype was seen a handful of times. This chain connects TRBV7-9 to TRBJ1-6; 7 bases match TRBD1. Germline V gene lookup returns CDR1 SEHNR and CDR2 FQNEAQ (reference sequence). Losses at the gene ends were 0 bases for V and 9 bases for J; bases not matched to a gene: 5. The CDR3 extends over 15 amino acids. For the CDR3, the DNA is TGTGCCAGCAGCTTAGCGTGGAGGGGGCCTTCACCCCTCCACTTT. Translation: CASSLAWRGPSPLHF.

This chain joins TRBV30 and TRBJ2-3, with 10 bases fitting TRBD2. V shed 4 bases and J 2 bases; nucleotides not matched to a gene: 12. This CDR3 contains 17 residues. Germline V gives CDR1 GTSNPN, CDR2 SVGIG (reference sequence). The CDR3 loop reads CAWNMGTSDPITDTQYF. DNA of the CDR3: TGTGCCTGGAATATGGGGACTAGCGATCCCATCACAGATACGCAGTATTTT.

A few counts support this clonotype. This chain uses TRBV4-2 with TRBJ1-4; no firm D call. This CDR3 has 15 residues. Germline V gives CDR1 LGHNA, CDR2 YNFKEQ. Between the trimmed V and J ends, which lost 3 bases and 0 bases, there was a span of 8 bases. The CDR3 region is CASSQGFSTNEKLFF. The CDR3 DNA reads as TGTGCCAGCAGCCAGGGCTTTTCAACTAATGAAAAACTGTTTTTT.

Ten or more counts support this clonotype. The rearrangement links TRBV4-1 to TRBJ2-3, with unresolved D. CDR3 length: 17 amino acids. Germline lookup yields CDR1 MGHRA and CDR2 YSYEKL. V was pared by 0 bases and J by 2 bases, with 15 bases between. The DNA of the CDR3 is TGCGCCAGCAGCCAAGATACCGGGCGCCTTCTCACAGATACGCAGTATTTT. Translation gives CASSQDTGRLLTDTQYF.

This clonotype was detected a few times. The chain carries TRBV20-1 and TRBJ1-6; 7 bases line up with TRBD1. CDR1 and CDR2 from the germline V gene are DFQATT and SNEGSKA (reference sequence). The CDR3 contains 15 residues. V trimming: 0 bases; J trimming: 8 bases; junction bases outside the gene matches: 7. CDR3 amino acids: CSARDPGQTYSPLHF. For the CDR3, the DNA is TGCAGTGCTAGAGATCCGGGACAGACATATTCACCCCTCCACTTT.

The chain carries TRBV12-5 and TRBJ1-2, with D uncertain. V was cut by 0 bases and J by 4 bases, with 6 bases left in between. This CDR3 has 13 amino acids. The germline V gene has CDR1 LGHNT and CDR2 FRNRAP. This chain's CDR3 is CASGLVLSYGYTF. The CDR3 DNA reads TGTGCTAGTGGTTTGGTACTTAGCTATGGCTACACCTTC. Full variable domain (remainder filled in from reference TRBV12-5 and TRBJ1-2): DARVTQTPRHKVTEMGQEVTMRCQPILGHNTVFWYRQTMMQGLELLAYFRNRAPLDDSGMPKDRFSAEMPDATLATLKIQPSEPRDSAVYFCASGLVLSYGYTFGSGTRLTVV.